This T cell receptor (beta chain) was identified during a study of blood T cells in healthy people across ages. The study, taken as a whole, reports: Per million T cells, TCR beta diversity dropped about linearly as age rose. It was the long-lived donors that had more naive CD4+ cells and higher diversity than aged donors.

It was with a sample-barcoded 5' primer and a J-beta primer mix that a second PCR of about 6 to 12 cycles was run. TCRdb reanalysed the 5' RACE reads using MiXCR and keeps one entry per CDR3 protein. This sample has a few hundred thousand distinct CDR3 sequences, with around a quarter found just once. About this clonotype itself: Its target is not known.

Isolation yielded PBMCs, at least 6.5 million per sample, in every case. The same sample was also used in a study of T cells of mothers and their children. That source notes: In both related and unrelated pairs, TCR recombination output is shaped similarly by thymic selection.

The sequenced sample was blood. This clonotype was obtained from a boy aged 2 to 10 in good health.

CDR3 sequence (DNA): TGTGCCAGTAGTATCGGGACTAGCGGGAACGAGCAGTACTTC. This codes for CASSIGTSGNEQYF. The V and J genes are TRBV19 and TRBJ2-5; 13 bases are a match to TRBD2. The DNA end favors TRBJ2-7, so the J call may be wrong. The CDR3 has 14 residues. The V gene's germline CDR1 is LNHDA and CDR2 SQIVND (reference sequence).